This is a list of T cell receptor beta chains from one sample in a study of metastatic and nonmetastatic thyroid tumors. TCRdb re-called clones via MiXCR from the PCR reads. The sample has about 24,000 clones; roughly 18% are singletons. Sequenced: adjacent normal tissue. The source of these receptors is a male donor with papillary thyroid cancer or a benign thyroid nodule (not recorded which). Some clones in this sample may be carry-over from other donors' samples. Both conserved end residues are part of each CDR3. The D gene is left open where the match is weak. Part of the rows lack a size; the others show once, few, many or a class for expanded clones.

V: TRBV12-3/TRBV12-4; size: many; D: TRBD2; J: TRBJ2-3; DNA: TGTGCCAGCAGAGGACTAGGCACAGATACGCAGTATTTT; CDR3: CASRGLGTDTQYF
V: TRBV7-3; size: many; D: TRBD2; J: TRBJ2-3; DNA: TGTGCCAGCAGCCCATGGGGGGGAAGCACAGATACGCAGTATTTT; CDR3: CASSPWGGSTDTQYF
V: TRBV12-3/TRBV12-4; size: medium-sized; D: NA; J: TRBJ2-7; DNA: TGTGCCAGCAGTCCAGGCAGGGGATCCTACGAGCAGTACTTC; CDR3: CASSPGRGSYEQYF
V: TRBV10-2; size: many; D: TRBD1; J: TRBJ1-1; DNA: TGCGCCAGCAGAACCGGGACAGCCACTGAAGCTTTCTTT; CDR3: CASRTGTATEAFF
V: TRBV18; size: many; D: NA; J: TRBJ2-2; DNA: TGTGCCAGCTCACCCACGCCAGAACTGAACACCGGGGAGCTGTTTTTT; CDR3: CASSPTPELNTGELFF
V: TRBV5-1; size: NA; D: NA; J: TRBJ1-6; DNA: TGCGCCAGCAGCTTGGTGGCTCCTGGTTTCAATAATTCACCCCTCCACTTT; CDR3: CASSLVAPGFNNSPLHF
V: TRBV7-3; size: once; D: NA; J: TRBJ1-2; DNA: TGTGCCAGCAGCGCAGGCCCATCGCAGGGGCCAGATGGCTACACCTTC; CDR3: CASSAGPSQGPDGYTF
V: TRBV30; size: many; D: TRBD2; J: TRBJ2-1; DNA: TGTGCCTGGAGTTTTTGGTCGAGCGGGAGGGCTCTAGCGTCCTACAATGAGCAGTTCTTC; CDR3: CAWSFWSSGRALASYNEQFF
V: TRBV30; size: NA; D: NA; J: TRBJ2-3; DNA: TGTGCCTGTCGGGGGAGCATTACAGATACGCAGTATTTT; CDR3: CACRGSITDTQYF
V: TRBV19; size: many; D: NA; J: TRBJ2-3; DNA: TGTGCCAGTAGTATTGGACGAGGAGATACGCAGTATTTT; CDR3: CASSIGRGDTQYF
V: TRBV9; size: many; D: NA; J: TRBJ2-2; DNA: TGTGCCAGCAGTAGGGGGGGGACAAAGAACACCGGGGAGCTGTTTTTT; CDR3: CASSRGGTKNTGELFF
V: TRBV4-3; size: NA; D: TRBD1; J: TRBJ2-6; DNA: TGCGCCAGCAGCCAGTTCAACAGGGGGACTGGGGCCAACGTCCTGACTTTC; CDR3: CASSQFNRGTGANVLTF
V: TRBV29-1; size: many; D: TRBD2; J: TRBJ2-1; DNA: TGCAGCGTCGCGACTAGCGGGAGCTACAATGAGCAGTTCTTC; CDR3: CSVATSGSYNEQFF
V: TRBV5-8; size: NA; D: TRBD1; J: TRBJ2-7; DNA: TGTGCCAGCGATAAGGGGGCGAGTAGGTACGAGCAGTACTTC; CDR3: CASDKGASRYEQYF
V: TRBV2; size: NA; D: TRBD1; J: TRBJ2-3; DNA: TGTGCCAGCAGTGTCGGGACAGTTAAAACAGATACGCAGTATTTT; CDR3: CASSVGTVKTDTQYF